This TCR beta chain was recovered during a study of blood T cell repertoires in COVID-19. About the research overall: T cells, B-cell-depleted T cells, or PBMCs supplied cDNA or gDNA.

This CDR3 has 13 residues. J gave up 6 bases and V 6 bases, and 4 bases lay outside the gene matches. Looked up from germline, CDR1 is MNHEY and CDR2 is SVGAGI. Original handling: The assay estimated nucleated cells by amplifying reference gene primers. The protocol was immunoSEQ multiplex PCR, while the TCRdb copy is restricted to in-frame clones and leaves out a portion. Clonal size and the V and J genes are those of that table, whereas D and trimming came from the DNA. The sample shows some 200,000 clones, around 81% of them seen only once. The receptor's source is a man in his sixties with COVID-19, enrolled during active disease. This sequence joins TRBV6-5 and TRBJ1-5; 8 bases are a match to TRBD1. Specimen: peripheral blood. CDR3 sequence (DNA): TGTGCCAGCAGGGACAGGGAAAGTCAGCCCCAGCATTTT. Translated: CASRDRESQPQHF.